A single sample is the source of the 3 T cell receptor beta chains below, sequenced in a study of T cell repertoires in cytomegalovirus infection. Via MiXCR, TCRdb re-called the reads, giving one row per CDR3 protein. This repertoire shows around 300,000 distinct CDR3 sequences, over 20% found once; its top ten account for about 15%. Sequenced: PBMCs. The receptors were sampled from a human donor in good health (CMV status not recorded). Some clones in this sample may be carry-over from other donors' samples.

The chain is built from TRBV20-1 and TRBJ2-1; 9 nucleotides align to TRBD2. Germline CDR1 DFQATT, CDR2 SNEGSKA (reference sequence). J was trimmed by 8 bases and V by 5 bases; bases with no gene match: 13. The CDR3 has 15 amino acids. The CDR3 nucleotides read TGCAGTGCTTTGGGGCCAGCGGGGGGAAACCATGAGCAGTTCTTC. It is translated as CSALGPAGGNHEQFF.

This clonotype appeared a few times. This sequence joins TRBV6-2 or TRBV6-3 and TRBJ2-7; 12 positions agree with TRBD2. Germline V gene data show CDR1 as MNHEY and CDR2 as SVGEGT. The ends lost 6 bases at V and 3 bases at J; junction bases unmatched: 9. This CDR3 spans 16 amino acids. The CDR3 DNA reads as TGTGCCAGCAGGCCCACTAGCGGGGGGCCATACTACGAGCAGTACTTC. Translated, it gives CASRPTSGGPYYEQYF.

This clonotype turned up a few times. CDR3 in amino acids: CSARETGGRQFF. The DNA of the CDR3 is TGCAGTGCTAGAGAGACGGGGGGGCGGCAGTTCTTC. V gene TRBV20-1 combines with J gene TRBJ2-1; 8 bases fit TRBD2. Germline CDR1 and CDR2: DFQATT and SNEGSKA (reference sequence). V shed 0 bases and J 12 bases; nucleotides not matched to a gene: 4. The CDR3 runs to 12 residues.